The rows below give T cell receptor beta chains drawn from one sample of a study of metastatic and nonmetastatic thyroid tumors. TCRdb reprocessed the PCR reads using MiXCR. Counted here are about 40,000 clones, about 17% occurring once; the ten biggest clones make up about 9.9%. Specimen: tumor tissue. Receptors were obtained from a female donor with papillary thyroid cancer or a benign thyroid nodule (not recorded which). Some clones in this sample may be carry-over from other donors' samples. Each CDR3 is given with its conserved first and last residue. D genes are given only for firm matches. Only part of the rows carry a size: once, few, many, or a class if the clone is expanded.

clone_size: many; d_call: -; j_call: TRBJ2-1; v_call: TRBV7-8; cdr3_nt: TGTGCCAGCAGCTTCGGGCAAAGGAGGGGTCGCAATGAGCAGTTCTTC; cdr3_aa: CASSFGQRRGRNEQFF
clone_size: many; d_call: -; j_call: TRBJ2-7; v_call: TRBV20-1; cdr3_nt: TGCAGTGCTAGAGATCGGCAGGGGAGGGCCGAGCAGTACTTC; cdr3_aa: CSARDRQGRAEQYF
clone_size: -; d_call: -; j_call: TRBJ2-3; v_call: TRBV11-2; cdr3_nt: TGCGCCAGCAGCCCTGGGTGTTCACCAGATACGCAGTATTTT; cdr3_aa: CASSPGCSPDTQYF
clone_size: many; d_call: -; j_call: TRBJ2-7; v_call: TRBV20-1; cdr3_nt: TGCAGTGCTAGGTCGATCGAAGATTACGAGCAGTACTTC; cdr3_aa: CSARSIEDYEQYF
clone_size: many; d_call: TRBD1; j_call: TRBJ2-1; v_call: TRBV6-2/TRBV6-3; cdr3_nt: TGTGCCAGCACCGGGTGGGACAGGGTCAATGAGCAGTTCTTC; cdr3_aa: CASTGWDRVNEQFF
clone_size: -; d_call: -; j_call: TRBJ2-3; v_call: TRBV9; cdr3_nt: TGTGCCAGCAGCTCCTGGACAGCTAGCACAGATACGCAGTATTTT; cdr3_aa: CASSSWTASTDTQYF
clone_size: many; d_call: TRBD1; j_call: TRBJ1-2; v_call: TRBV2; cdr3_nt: TGTGCCAGCAGTGCCGACAGGGGGCGGTATGGCTACACCTTC; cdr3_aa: CASSADRGRYGYTF
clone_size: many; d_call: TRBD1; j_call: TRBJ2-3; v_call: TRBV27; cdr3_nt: TGTGCCACCAGACTACAGGGGGCGAAGTCAGATACGCAGTATTTT; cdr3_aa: CATRLQGAKSDTQYF
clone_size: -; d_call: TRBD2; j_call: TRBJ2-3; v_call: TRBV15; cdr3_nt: TGTGCCACCAGCAGAGATACACTAGCGGGAGCTCAAGGGGATACGCAGTATTTT; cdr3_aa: CATSRDTLAGAQGDTQYF
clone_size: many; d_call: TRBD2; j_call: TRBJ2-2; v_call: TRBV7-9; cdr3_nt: TGTGCCAGCAGCGCTGGGACTATACTAACCGGGGAGCTGTTTTTT; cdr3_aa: CASSAGTILTGELFF
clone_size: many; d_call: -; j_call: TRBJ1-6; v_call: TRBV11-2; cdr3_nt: TGTGCCAGCAGCCGGGACCGAAATTCACCCCTCCACTTT; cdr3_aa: CASSRDRNSPLHF
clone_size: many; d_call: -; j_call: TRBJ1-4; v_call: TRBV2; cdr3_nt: TGTGCCAGCAGTGACCCGACGGGTGGTTCTGAAAAACTGTTTTTT; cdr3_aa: CASSDPTGGSEKLFF
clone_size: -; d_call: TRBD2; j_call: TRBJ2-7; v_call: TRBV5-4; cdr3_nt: TGTGCCAGCAGCTTAAAGGGACTAGCGGGAGGAGCCGAGCAGTACTTC; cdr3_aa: CASSLKGLAGGAEQYF
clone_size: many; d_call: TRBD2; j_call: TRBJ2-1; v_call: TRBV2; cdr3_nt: TGTGCCAGCAGTCCCGGGACTAGCGGCTACAATGAGCAGTTCTTC; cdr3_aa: CASSPGTSGYNEQFF
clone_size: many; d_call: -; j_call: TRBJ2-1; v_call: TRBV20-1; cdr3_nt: TGCAGTGCTCTAGACTATCGCTCCTACAATGAGCAGTTCTTC; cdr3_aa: CSALDYRSYNEQFF
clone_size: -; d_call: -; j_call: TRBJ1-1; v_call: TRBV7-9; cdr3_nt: TGTGCCAGCAGCGCGTCGTGCACTGAAGCTTTCTTT; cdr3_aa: CASSASCTEAFF
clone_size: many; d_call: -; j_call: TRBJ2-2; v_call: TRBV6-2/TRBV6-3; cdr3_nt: TGTGCCAGCAGTTACTACAGGGTGGGGACCGGGGAGCTGTTTTTT; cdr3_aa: CASSYYRVGTGELFF